This is a list of T cell receptor beta chains from one sample in a study of OX40 agonist ivuxolimab in advanced cancers. Sequencing used immunoSEQ multiplex PCR; TCRdb keeps in-frame clones, though not all of them. The data contain around 65,000 clones, roughly nine tenths of them singletons. The sequencing used CD4+ or CD8+ T cells sorted from blood, collected in a trial of the OX40 agonist ivuxolimab. Receptors were obtained from an adult with an advanced solid tumor such as melanoma, head and neck, liver or kidney cancer. CDR3s include the opening cysteine and the closing phenylalanine or tryptophan. The D gene is left open where the match is weak. Rows give clone size only sometimes, using once, few, many, or a class for an expanded clone.

clone size	V gene	J gene	D gene	CDR3 DNA	CDR3 protein
-	TRBV15	TRBJ2-2	-	TGTGCCACCAGCAGAGATCTAATGGGCTCCGGGGAGCTGTTTTTT	CATSRDLMGSGELFF
-	TRBV19	TRBJ2-1	-	TGTGCCAGTAGTAGCGGCCTATACAATGAGCAGTTCTTC	CASSSGLYNEQFF
-	TRBV14	TRBJ2-5	-	TGTGCCAGCAGCCCCTACCAAGAGACCCAGTACTTC	CASSPYQETQYF
few	TRBV6-1	TRBJ2-7	-	TGTGCCAGCAGTGAAGCGCAATGGCTAGCCTACGAGCAGTACTTC	CASSEAQWLAYEQYF
-	TRBV6-5	TRBJ1-4	-	TGTGCCAGCAGCGGGACACCCTCCAGCGAAAAACTGTTTTTT	CASSGTPSSEKLFF
once	TRBV7-9	TRBJ1-1	-	TGTGCCAGCAGCTTAGGATCGGGGGGGAACACTGAAGCTTTCTTT	CASSLGSGGNTEAFF
-	TRBV7-3	TRBJ2-3	TRBD2	TGTGCCAGCAGCCCCGGGACTAGCGGGGTCACAGATACGCAGTATTTT	CASSPGTSGVTDTQYF
-	TRBV19	TRBJ1-1	-	TGTGCCAGTAGTGAAAAAACAGGGAACACTGAAGCTTTCTTT	CASSEKTGNTEAFF
-	TRBV27	TRBJ2-7	-	TGTGCCAGCAGTGAAGCCCTACAGGGCACCGAAGAGCAGTACTTC	CASSEALQGTEEQYF
-	TRBV2	TRBJ1-6	-	TGTGCCAGCAGTGATGCTAGTGGATATTCACCCCTCCACTTT	CASSDASGYSPLHF
-	TRBV6-1	TRBJ1-2	-	TGTGCCAGCAGTCCTACAGGGAAGCAATATTATGGCTACACCTTC	CASSPTGKQYYGYTF
-	TRBV5-4	TRBJ1-1	-	TGTGCCAGCAGCCTCGGGGGGGCGCCGCGGGACACTGAAGCTTTCTTT	CASSLGGAPRDTEAFF
-	TRBV6-5	TRBJ2-3	-	TGTGCCAGCAGCCCCCCGGGAGCGGACACAGATACGCAGTATTTT	CASSPPGADTDTQYF
once	TRBV6-1	TRBJ2-1	-	TGTGCCAGCATAGGAGACCTCTACAATGAGCAGTTCTTC	CASIGDLYNEQFF
-	TRBV27	TRBJ1-5	-	TGTGCCAGCAGTTTAAATAGGGACCCGAATCAGCCCCAGCATTTT	CASSLNRDPNQPQHF
once	TRBV7-6	TRBJ1-2	-	TGTGCCAGCAGCTTAGCATTAGGACAGAATGGCTACACCTTC	CASSLALGQNGYTF
-	TRBV4-2	TRBJ2-1	-	TGTGCCAGCAGCCAAGGAAATGAGCAGTTCTTC	CASSQGNEQFF
-	TRBV7-9	TRBJ1-2	-	TGTGCCAGCAGCTCCACGACAGCCGGTGCTTTTGGCTACACCTTC	CASSSTTAGAFGYTF
once	TRBV10-3	TRBJ1-3	-	TGTGCCATCAGTACAGGCGGATCTGGAAACACCATATATTTT	CAISTGGSGNTIYF
-	TRBV28	TRBJ2-1	TRBD1	TGTGCCAGCAGTTTTACGGACAGGGGGCTGTCCTACAATGAGCAGTTCTTC	CASSFTDRGLSYNEQFF
-	TRBV14	TRBJ2-1	-	TGTGCCAGCAGCCAAGTTAGGGCCAATGAGCAGTTCTTC	CASSQVRANEQFF
-	TRBV7-9	TRBJ2-7	TRBD1	TGTGCCAGCAGCTTAGCGACAGGGGGGGACGAGCAGTACTTC	CASSLATGGDEQYF
-	TRBV4-1	TRBJ2-7	-	TGTGCCAGCAGCTTGGCAAACGAGCAGTACTTC	CASSLANEQYF
-	TRBV5-1	TRBJ1-2	-	TGCGCCAGCAGCTTGTCCTTGGCCAGGGAGGTGGATGGCTACACCTTC	CASSLSLAREVDGYTF
-	TRBV7-8	TRBJ2-7	TRBD1	TGTGCCAGCAGCTTCGGACAGGCCTACGAGCAGTACTTC	CASSFGQAYEQYF
-	TRBV6-5	TRBJ1-2	-	TGTGCCAGCAATGAGGGAACGGTCTACACCTTC	CASNEGTVYTF
-	TRBV4-2	TRBJ2-5	-	TGTGCCAGCAGCCAAGTCGTCGGGGCCGGGGCCCAGTACTTC	CASSQVVGAGAQYF
once	TRBV29-1	TRBJ1-4	TRBD1	TGCAGCGCTCGGACAGGGGCGCGGGAAAAACTGTTTTTT	CSARTGAREKLFF
-	TRBV19	TRBJ1-1	TRBD1	TGTGCCAGTAGTCCCGGACAGGGCATGAACACTGAAGCTTTCTTT	CASSPGQGMNTEAFF
-	TRBV29-1	TRBJ2-2	-	TGCAGCGTTGAAGAGGGACGTTTCAACACCGGGGAGCTGTTTTTT	CSVEEGRFNTGELFF
-	TRBV27	TRBJ2-7	-	TGTGCCAGCAGTGAGGGAACAGGGAGGTTTTACGAGCAGTACTTC	CASSEGTGRFYEQYF
-	TRBV6-6	TRBJ1-5	-	TGTGCCAGCAGTTATGCTGCCCCCCAGCCCCAGCATTTT	CASSYAAPQPQHF
-	TRBV28	TRBJ2-5	TRBD1	TGTGCCAGCACCTCTTTGACCCCGGACAGGGCGTACCAAGAGACCCAGTACTTC	CASTSLTPDRAYQETQYF
-	TRBV2	TRBJ2-1	-	TGTGCCAGCAGCGGGGGAGGTTACAATGAGCAGTTCTTC	CASSGGGYNEQFF
once	TRBV27	TRBJ2-1	TRBD1	TGTGCCAGCAGTCCCGGACAGGCCCTAAATGAGCAGTTCTTC	CASSPGQALNEQFF
-	TRBV4-1	TRBJ2-1	-	TGCGCCAGCAGCCAGGACTACAATGAGCAGTTCTTC	CASSQDYNEQFF
-	TRBV5-4	TRBJ2-2	-	TGTGCCAGCAGCGTGGGTGAACAGGGAAGGACCGGGGAGCTGTTTTTT	CASSVGEQGRTGELFF
-	TRBV6-5	TRBJ2-7	-	TGTGCCAGCAGTCTCGGACAGTCCTACGAGCAGTACTTC	CASSLGQSYEQYF
few	TRBV30	TRBJ1-5	-	TGTGCCTGGAGTGTAAGGGCAGAGAATCAGCCCCAGCATTTT	CAWSVRAENQPQHF
-	TRBV2	TRBJ2-7	-	TGTGCCAGACAACAGGAAAACTCCTACGAGCAGTACTTC	CARQQENSYEQYF
-	TRBV13	TRBJ1-4	-	TGTGCCAGCTCGCGGGGATGGGAAAAACTGTTTTTT	CASSRGWEKLFF
once	TRBV6-6	TRBJ2-7	-	TGTGCCAGCAGTTACTCGAGTGAATCCGAGCAGTACTTC	CASSYSSESEQYF
-	TRBV9	TRBJ2-1	-	TGTGCCAGCAGCGTAGGAGGGGCTATTCACGAGGATGAGCAGTTCTTC	CASSVGGAIHEDEQFF